These 18 T cell receptor beta chains share one sample of origin, sequenced in a study of siplizumab effects on memory and regulatory T cells. The table came from immunoSEQ multiplex PCR; TCRdb's copy has only in-frame clones and leaves some out. The table lists some 120,000 clones, roughly 93% of them singletons. Sequencing used non-Treg CD4+ T cells sorted from blood. The receptors were gathered from a human donor in good health.

The genes are TRBV5-1 and TRBJ2-5, with 7 bases aligning to TRBD1. The CDR3 consists of 14 residues. Per the germline V gene, CDR1 is SGHRS and CDR2 is YFSETQ. J gave up 2 bases and V 4 bases, and 5 bases lay outside the gene matches. The CDR3 here is CASSQQGLQETQYF. The DNA for the CDR3 is TGCGCCAGCAGCCAACAGGGGCTTCAAGAGACCCAGTACTTC.

V and J are TRBV2 and TRBJ1-2; no reliable D call. Trimming left V 3 bases short and J 14 bases short, with 16 bases between. The CDR3 is made up of 12 amino acids. Germline V CDR1 and CDR2: SNHLY, FYNNEI. The CDR3 here is CASSEAGVLRTF. CDR3 sequence (DNA): TGTGCCAGCAGTGAGGCAGGAGTGTTAAGGACCTTC.

This chain connects TRBV19 to TRBJ1-2; possible D gene TRBD1, 5 bases. Germline-derived CDR1 and CDR2 are LNHDA and SQIVND (reference sequence). There are 15 residues in the CDR3. V gave up 5 bases and J gave up 0 bases, with 13 bases separating them. The DNA for the CDR3 is TGTGCCAGTAGTCGTGACCCCAGGGCTAACTATGGCTACACCTTC. Translated, it gives CASSRDPRANYGYTF.

The CDR3 DNA sequence: TGTGCCAGCTCGGAGCGACAGGAAGGGGACGGCTACACCTTC. The encoded protein is CASSERQEGDGYTF. The V gene is TRBV18, the J gene TRBJ1-2; D may be TRBD1 (6 bases). The germline V gene has CDR1 KGHSH and CDR2 LQKENI. V lost 6 bases and J 8 bases, leaving 19 bases between the germline ends. There are 14 residues in the CDR3.

The J gene is TRBJ2-5, the V gene TRBV20-1, with D hard to call. V was pared by 6 bases and J by 3 bases, with 8 bases between. There are 11 residues in the CDR3. The V gene's germline CDR1 is DFQATT and CDR2 SNEGSKA (reference sequence). The CDR3 loop reads CSAQDEETQYF. DNA of the CDR3: TGCAGTGCCCAAGACGAAGAGACCCAGTACTTC.

V usage is TRBV28 and J usage is TRBJ2-1, with D unclear. This CDR3 comprises 9 residues. Germline V gene lookup returns CDR1 MDHEN and CDR2 SYDVKM. Trimming shortened V by 4 bases and J by 8 bases, and 0 bases separated the two germline ends. The CDR3 DNA sequence: TGTGCCAGCAGTTATGAGCAGTTCTTC. Residues: CASSYEQFF.

About this clone: The same CDR3 arises from other DNA sequences in this sample as well. The chain uses TRBV7-3 and TRBJ2-2, with unresolved D. V shed 5 bases and J shed 5 bases, with 9 bases lying between them. This CDR3 region has 13 residues. CDR1 SGHTA and CDR2 FQGTGA come from the germline V gene. The CDR3 here is CASSLGRTGELFF. The CDR3 DNA follows: TGTGCCAGCAGCCTCGGACGAACCGGGGAGCTGTTTTTT. The complete variable domain, with remaining parts taken from reference TRBV7-3 and TRBJ2-2, reads GAGVSQTPSNKVTEKGKYVELRCDPISGHTALYWYRQSLGQGPEFLIYFQGTGAADDSGLPNDRFFAVRPEGSVSTLKIQRTERGDSAVYLCASSLGRTGELFFGEGSRLTVL.

V and J are TRBV5-1 and TRBJ2-3; no clear D. The CDR3 totals 12 residues. Germline V gene sequence: CDR1 SGHRS, CDR2 YFSETQ. V was pared by 0 bases and J by 3 bases, with 2 bases between. CDR3 DNA: TGCGCCAGCAGCTTGGAGACAGATACGCAGTATTTT. Translated: CASSLETDTQYF. Based on the CDR3 plus reference TRBV5-1 and TRBJ2-3, the full variable domain is KAGVTQTPRYLIKTRGQQVTLSCSPISGHRSVSWYQQTPGQGLQFLFEYFSETQRNKGNFPGRFSGRQFSNSRSEMNVSTLELGDSALYLCASSLETDTQYFGPGTRLTVL.

The V and J genes are TRBV9 and TRBJ2-5, with unresolved D. V was clipped by 2 bases and J by 2 bases, with 7 bases between them. Germline lookup yields CDR1 SGDLS and CDR2 YYNGEE. The CDR3 covers 13 residues. CDR3 DNA: TGTGCCAGCAGCGTTGCATCTCAAGAGACCCAGTACTTC. Encoded protein: CASSVASQETQYF.

This rearrangement joins TRBV29-1 to TRBJ1-1; D gene uncertain. Germline V gene data show CDR1 as SQVTM and CDR2 as ANQGSEA. Trimming took 6 bases from V and 1 from J, leaving 9 bases between them. The CDR3 extends over 12 amino acids. The CDR3 is CSVREGNTEAFF. Here the CDR3 DNA reads TGCAGCGTAAGAGAGGGGAACACTGAAGCTTTCTTT.

The chain links TRBV5-1 to TRBJ1-1; the D gene is possibly TRBD1 (5 bases). CDR1 SGHRS and CDR2 YFSETQ come from the germline V gene. Trimming pared 4 bases from V and 4 bases from J, leaving 14 bases between. The CDR3 extends over 14 amino acids. In DNA, the CDR3 is TGCGCCAGCAGCCTCTTGGGGGAGGGCACTGAAGCTTTCTTT. This codes for CASSLLGEGTEAFF.

The genes are TRBV5-1 and TRBJ2-3, with a tentative D call TRBD2 (6 bases). Germline-derived CDR1 and CDR2 are SGHRS and YFSETQ. V was clipped by 2 bases and J by 2 bases, with 9 bases between them. This CDR3 contains 14 residues. CDR3 DNA: TGCGCCAGCAGCTTTGGAGGGATCACAGATACGCAGTATTTT. Translated, it gives CASSFGGITDTQYF.

Concerning this clone itself: The same CDR3 arises from other DNA sequences in this sample as well. The chain links TRBV20-1 to TRBJ2-7, with D uncertain. This CDR3 is built from 11 residues. Per germline, CDR1 DFQATT and CDR2 SNEGSKA (reference sequence). Deletions cut 3 bases from V and 1 base from J, with 4 bases between. This chain's CDR3 is CSASPSYEQYF. As DNA, the CDR3 is TGCAGTGCTAGCCCTTCCTACGAGCAGTACTTC.

Regarding this clone: Within the sample, other DNA sequences also encode this same CDR3. The chain carries TRBV12-5 and TRBJ2-6; D might be TRBD1 (6 bases). Germline values: CDR1 LGHNT, CDR2 FRNRAP. Trimming took off 2 bases at V and 1 base at J, with 9 bases between the two ends. The CDR3 runs 16 residues. CDR3 sequence (DNA): TGTGCTAGTGGTTTGAAACAGGGTTCTGGGGCCAACGTCCTGACTTTC. It translates to CASGLKQGSGANVLTF.

The chain joins TRBV7-9 to TRBJ2-2; 7 bases are shared with TRBD1. Germline values: CDR1 SEHNR, CDR2 FQNEAQ (reference sequence). This CDR3 is 15 amino acids long. The ends lost 7 bases at V and 2 bases at J; junction bases unmatched: 7. The CDR3 region has the DNA TGTGCCAGCACCTGGTGGGACAGCAACACCGGGGAGCTGTTTTTT. It yields the protein CASTWWDSNTGELFF.

This clone appeared a single time. The chain joins TRBV27 to TRBJ2-1, with D unresolved. The V gene lost 6 bases and the J gene lost 3 bases, with 9 bases spanning the gap. CDR3 size: 13 residues. Germline assignment: CDR1 MNHEY and CDR2 SMNVEV (reference sequence). The CDR3 bases are TGTGCCAGCAGCCGAGACAACTACAATGAGCAGTTCTTC. This encodes CASSRDNYNEQFF.

The chain has TRBV28 and TRBJ2-5; TRBD1 agrees at 7 bases. The CDR3 is 15 amino acids. Germline values: CDR1 MDHEN, CDR2 SYDVKM. Trimming at V came to 7 bases and at J to 2 bases, leaving 10 bases not matched to a gene. The DNA of the CDR3 is TGTGCCAGCACTAGTCCGGGACAGCTTCAAGAGACCCAGTACTTC. This encodes CASTSPGQLQETQYF. Looking up the rest from reference TRBV28 and TRBJ2-5 gives the full variable domain: DVKVTQSSRYLVKRTGEKVFLECVQDMDHENMFWYRQDPGLGLRLIYFSYDVKMKEKGDIPEGYSVSREKKERFSLILESASTNQTSMYLCASTSPGQLQETQYFGPGTRLLVL.

The CDR3: CASWTGMDNTIYF. CDR3 bases: TGTGCCAGTTGGACAGGGATGGACAACACCATATATTTT. The chain employs TRBV28 and TRBJ1-3; the match to TRBD1 covers 8 bases. The germline V gene has CDR1 MDHEN and CDR2 SYDVKM. The CDR3 totals 13 residues. V was pared by 9 bases and J by 7 bases, with 8 bases of the junction left unmatched.